The TCR beta chain described here comes from a study of early T cells in non-severe SARS-CoV-2 infection. TCRdb reprocessed the 5' RACE reads with MiXCR, giving one entry per CDR3 protein. This sample has about 30,000 distinct CDR3 sequences; about 3.8% occur once, and the top ten carry about 7.5%. In its sample, this clonotype was seen many times. Germline CDR1 SQVTM, CDR2 ANQGSEA. V was shortened by 4 bases and J by 6 bases, with 9 bases between the two germline ends. This CDR3 spans 12 amino acids. Sequenced material: whole blood. This TCR was sampled from an adult who was a healthcare worker with PCR-confirmed SARS-CoV-2 infection or an uninfected control (not recorded which). The chain has TRBV29-1 and TRBJ2-2; D ambiguous. Here the CDR3 DNA reads TGCAGCGTTGGAAAAGGGCCCGGGGAGCTGTTTTTT. It specifies CSVGKGPGELFF.